This TCR beta chain was recovered during a study of blood T cell repertoires in COVID-19. Whole-study context: Samples of COVID-19 (acute and convalescent) were obtained from the United States, Italy and Spain. In each case, the material was cDNA or gDNA derived from T cells, B-cell-depleted T cells, or PBMCs.

Sequenced by immunoSEQ multiplex PCR; TCRdb stores in-frame clones only, minus some. The repertoire has approximately 80,000 clones, about 85% of them found once; the top ten carry approximately 2.8%. The CDR3 extends over 13 amino acids. Germline-derived CDR1 and CDR2 are SGHNT and YYREEE (reference sequence). Deletions cut 4 bases from V and 2 bases from J, with 9 bases between. Specimen: peripheral blood. The chain uses TRBV5-4 and TRBJ1-2, with D uncertain. The origin of this receptor is a woman aged 80 or over with COVID-19, enrolled during active disease. CDR3 in DNA: TGTGCCAGCAGCCCAGACAAGAACTATGGCTACACCTTC. Protein product: CASSPDKNYGYTF.